These T cell receptor beta chains were read from a single sample in a study of cytomegalovirus exposure and HLA in healthy donors. Assay: immunoSEQ multiplex PCR; the TCRdb copy retains only in-frame clones and omits some. The table lists about 160,000 clones, 84% of them singletons. The sample consisted of PBMCs. These receptors were collected from a man aged 25 to 40 in good health and CMV-seronegative. The CDR3 runs from the conserved cysteine through the conserved F or W. Each record gives: V gene, clone size, J gene, D gene, CDR3 DNA, CDR3 protein. The D gene is left open where the match is weak. A row's size may be missing; if present it is once, few, many or a size class.

TRBV5-1,NA,TRBJ2-2,NA,TGCGCCAGCAGCGTGAGCTCGACAGGAAAGGTCGCCGGGGAGCTGTTTTTT,CASSVSSTGKVAGELFF
TRBV14,once,TRBJ1-1,NA,TGTGCCAGCAGCCAAGAGAAACAGAAAAACACTGAAGCTTTCTTT,CASSQEKQKNTEAFF
TRBV2,NA,TRBJ1-1,NA,TGTGCCAGCAGTGATCAAGGAGAAGACACTGAAGCTTTCTTT,CASSDQGEDTEAFF
TRBV7-8,once,TRBJ2-1,NA,TGTGCCAGCAGCTCCCAGGGAGGCAATGAGCAGTTCTTC,CASSSQGGNEQFF
TRBV30,NA,TRBJ2-6,NA,TGTGCCTGGAGTGGGGCAGGGGCTGGGGCCAACGTCCTGACTTTC,CAWSGAGAGANVLTF
TRBV5-1,NA,TRBJ1-3,TRBD1,TGCGCCAGCACAACCGGGACAGGTGGAAACACCATATATTTT,CASTTGTGGNTIYF
TRBV18,NA,TRBJ2-7,TRBD1,TGTGCCAGCTCACCATTGGGACAGGGGCTCCTTAAAGCCCCCGGGGAGCAGTACTTC,CASSPLGQGLLKAPGEQYF
TRBV2,NA,TRBJ1-3,TRBD1,TGTGCCAGCAGTGAATACCGGGACAGGGGTCCTGGAAACACCATATATTTT,CASSEYRDRGPGNTIYF
TRBV7-2,NA,TRBJ2-7,TRBD1,TGTGCCAGCAGCTTTCAACAGGGGGGAGAGCAGTACTTC,CASSFQQGGEQYF
TRBV10-3,NA,TRBJ1-1,TRBD1,TGTGCCATCAGTGAGCCCCCAGGGCAGGGGGCAGTTGAAGCTTTCTTT,CAISEPPGQGAVEAFF
TRBV29-1,NA,TRBJ2-3,NA,TGCAGCGTTGATATAACAGCCAACACAGATACGCAGTATTTT,CSVDITANTDTQYF
TRBV19,NA,TRBJ1-1,NA,TGTGCCAGTAGTACCCGGGACTTTCTAAACACTGAAGCTTTCTTT,CASSTRDFLNTEAFF
TRBV5-6,NA,TRBJ2-3,TRBD1,TGTGCCAGCAGCTTCTCACAGGGGGCTCGCACAGATACGCAGTATTTT,CASSFSQGARTDTQYF
TRBV6-1,NA,TRBJ1-6,NA,TGTGCCAGCAGTGATGACGGGGATAATTCACCCCTCCACTTT,CASSDDGDNSPLHF
TRBV30,NA,TRBJ2-2,TRBD1,TGTGCCTGGAGTGTACTAACAGGGGGCGTAACCGGGGAGCTGTTTTTT,CAWSVLTGGVTGELFF
TRBV29-1,NA,TRBJ2-5,TRBD2,TGCAGCGCAAGAACTAGCGGGGGAGGCGAGACCCAGTACTTC,CSARTSGGGETQYF
TRBV28,NA,TRBJ2-7,NA,TGTGCCAGCCTCGGGACTCCGCCCTACGAGCAGTACTTC,CASLGTPPYEQYF
TRBV10-3,NA,TRBJ1-5,TRBD1,TGTGCCATCAGTGAAGAGGGGGCTGGTCAGCCCCAGCATTTT,CAISEEGAGQPQHF
TRBV7-2,NA,TRBJ2-7,TRBD2,TGTGCCAGCAGCTTAGGCGGGGGGCTAAGGGAGCAGTACTTC,CASSLGGGLREQYF
TRBV28,NA,TRBJ1-5,TRBD1,TGTGCCAGCAGAAGGGACAGAACTAATCAGCCCCAGCATTTT,CASRRDRTNQPQHF
TRBV27,NA,TRBJ2-7,NA,TGTGCCAGCAGTTTATTGGCAGGGGACGGCGAGCAGTACTTC,CASSLLAGDGEQYF
TRBV30,NA,TRBJ1-4,NA,TGTGCCTGGGCTTGGGAGACGACTAATGAAAAACTGTTTTTT,CAWAWETTNEKLFF
TRBV14,NA,TRBJ2-7,TRBD2,TGTGCCAGCAGCCAAATCCCGGGACCAGCGGGAGTGGGCCACGAGCAGTACTTC,CASSQIPGPAGVGHEQYF
TRBV2,NA,TRBJ1-5,NA,TGTGCCAGCAGTGAAGGCAGGCAGCCCCAGCATTTT,CASSEGRQPQHF
TRBV30,NA,TRBJ1-4,NA,TGTGCCTGGAGTGCTCTGGGGGGTGAAAAACTGTTTTTT,CAWSALGGEKLFF
TRBV27,few,TRBJ2-7,NA,TGTGCCAGCAGTTTAATTTCGGGGGACGATTTGGGGGAGCAGTACTTC,CASSLISGDDLGEQYF
TRBV4-1,NA,TRBJ1-2,TRBD1,TGCGCCAGCAGCCAAGATGCAGGGGGCTACTATGGCTACACCTTC,CASSQDAGGYYGYTF
TRBV6-5,NA,TRBJ1-5,NA,TGTGCCAGCAGTTACTCGAGGGACACCCTTCAACCCCAGCATTTT,CASSYSRDTLQPQHF
TRBV11-2,NA,TRBJ2-7,NA,TGTGCCAGCAGACCGGCGGGGTCAACCTACGAGCAGTACTTC,CASRPAGSTYEQYF
TRBV28,NA,TRBJ2-5,NA,TGTGCCAGCACCCAACCCCGATCGGAGGGCTGGGAGACCCAGTACTTC,CASTQPRSEGWETQYF
TRBV9,NA,TRBJ2-1,TRBD2,TGTGCCAGCAGCGTAGGGGGTGGACTAGCGGGGGGGCTCAGCAATGAGCAGTTCTTC,CASSVGGGLAGGLSNEQFF
TRBV12-1,NA,TRBJ2-1,NA,TGTGCCAGCAGCTTTGAACCTCAGGGTTTCCAAACAAATGAGCAGTTCTTC,CASSFEPQGFQTNEQFF
TRBV29-1,NA,TRBJ2-2,NA,TGCAGCGTGAAGCCGGGGACCGGGGAGCTGTTTTTT,CSVKPGTGELFF
TRBV18,few,TRBJ2-7,NA,TGTGCCAGCTCATCAGTCCAGACTGCCTACGAGCAGTACTTC,CASSSVQTAYEQYF
TRBV7-9,NA,TRBJ2-2,NA,TGTGCCAGCAGCTTCCCAGGGTTAAGCACCGGGGAGCTGTTTTTT,CASSFPGLSTGELFF
TRBV2,NA,TRBJ1-3,TRBD1,TGTGCCAGTCTTACCGGGACAGGGGAGGGCACCATATATTTT,CASLTGTGEGTIYF
TRBV5-4,NA,TRBJ2-3,TRBD1,TGTGCCAGCAGCATTCTGACAGGGGGCGCGACAGATACGCAGTATTTT,CASSILTGGATDTQYF
TRBV4-1,NA,TRBJ1-2,NA,TGCGCCAGCAGCCCCTTGAGAGACGGAGGGGGCTACACCTTC,CASSPLRDGGGYTF
TRBV5-1,NA,TRBJ2-5,NA,TGCGCCAGCAGCTTGGCCCTCCTGGGGGGAGAGACCCAGTACTTC,CASSLALLGGETQYF
TRBV9,NA,TRBJ2-1,TRBD2,TGTGCCAGCAGCGTAGTTTCGCTAGCGGGGATGGTCAATGAGCAGTTCTTC,CASSVVSLAGMVNEQFF
TRBV15,NA,TRBJ2-1,TRBD1,TGTGCCACCTTAGGACAGGGGGCGAGCAATGAGCAGTTCTTC,CATLGQGASNEQFF